Listed below are T cell receptor beta chains from one sample, sequenced in a study of shared clonotypes between healthy human individuals. Generated by immunoSEQ multiplex PCR, the TCRdb table keeps only in-frame clones and is missing some. The sample holds some 2,100,000 clones, more than 90% seen once. Sequencing was performed on naive CD4+ T cells sorted from blood. These receptors originate from a man younger than 35 in good health. Each CDR3 is given without its conserved first and last residue. A D gene is named only where the DNA matches it firmly. Clone size is given for some rows only: seen once, a few or many times, or a class if the clone is expanded.

TRBV27,TRBJ2-1,NA,NA,ASSWGTPYNEQF
TRBV7-9,TRBJ1-6,NA,NA,ASSLGQGTYNSPLH
TRBV28,TRBJ1-1,NA,TRBD1,ASSSDRGPNTEAF
TRBV2,TRBJ1-1,NA,TRBD1,ASRLTGGPNTEAF
TRBV11-3,TRBJ1-3,NA,TRBD1,ASSLDTGQVLSGNTIY
TRBV5-1,TRBJ2-5,NA,TRBD1,ASSLTAMTGSQETQY
TRBV19,TRBJ1-5,NA,NA,ASKGPRGLYSNQPQH
TRBV30,TRBJ2-5,NA,NA,AWTNSAETQY
TRBV5-4,TRBJ2-3,NA,TRBD2,ASSISSGSTDTQY
TRBV5-1,TRBJ1-1,NA,NA,ASSLEQGTEAF
TRBV30,TRBJ2-7,NA,TRBD2,AWSVSGASYEQY
TRBV4-3,TRBJ1-3,NA,TRBD1,ASSLTIPGQALISGNTIY
TRBV27,TRBJ2-2,NA,NA,ASSGLNTGELF
TRBV6-1,TRBJ2-3,NA,NA,ASSSDYQRDTQY
TRBV14,TRBJ2-7,NA,NA,ASSQSYEQY
TRBV9,TRBJ2-5,NA,TRBD2,ASSVGGTSGVQETQY
TRBV5-1,TRBJ2-3,NA,NA,ASSLGGPPEDTQY
TRBV2,TRBJ2-3,once,TRBD2,ASSVRTSGSQDTQY
TRBV7-9,TRBJ1-1,NA,TRBD1,ASSFRDRGNTEAF
TRBV6-6,TRBJ1-6,NA,TRBD1,ASSSTGEVSPLH
TRBV7-9,TRBJ1-6,NA,NA,ASSPWQNSPLH
TRBV5-1,TRBJ1-2,NA,TRBD1,ASSLEGTGGSQGYT
TRBV10-2,TRBJ1-1,NA,TRBD1,ASNSAGGRNTEAF
TRBV5-4,TRBJ2-2,NA,TRBD2,ASSWTSGESGELF
TRBV11-2,TRBJ1-5,once,NA,ASSLQGNNQPQH
TRBV7-6,TRBJ1-1,NA,NA,ASSSSVTTWAF
TRBV10-3,TRBJ2-5,NA,NA,AITGSPEETQY
TRBV4-2,TRBJ2-7,NA,NA,ASSQESASYEQY
TRBV27,TRBJ1-6,NA,NA,ASTLLRGANSPLH
TRBV27,TRBJ2-5,NA,TRBD2,ASSGGLAGVETQY
TRBV7-9,TRBJ2-7,NA,TRBD1,ASSLPRKDRDEQY
TRBV2,TRBJ1-5,NA,TRBD1,ASSQGGSYSNQPQH
TRBV6-6,TRBJ1-6,NA,TRBD1,ASSSGTERNSPLH
TRBV6-6,TRBJ1-1,NA,NA,ASSFRDTIEAF
TRBV5-6,TRBJ1-6,NA,NA,ASSLEKRGVKGNSPLH
TRBV2,TRBJ1-2,NA,NA,ASSERQYGYT
TRBV7-9,TRBJ2-2,NA,NA,ASSLQGAETGELF
TRBV5-1,TRBJ2-1,NA,NA,ASSLDGPVTYNEQF
TRBV27,TRBJ1-5,few,NA,ASRQLNSNQPQH
TRBV4-1,TRBJ2-7,NA,TRBD2,ASSQVPGLAGYSYEQY
TRBV19,TRBJ2-7,once,NA,ASSGPGTESSYEQY
TRBV6-5,TRBJ2-5,NA,NA,ATSNRINGETQY
TRBV25-1,TRBJ1-4,NA,NA,ASSDRGGTNEKLF
TRBV6-1,TRBJ1-3,NA,NA,ASKRESSGNTIY
TRBV7-2,TRBJ2-7,NA,TRBD2,ASSPSAGVGYEQY
TRBV11-2,TRBJ2-3,once,TRBD1,ASSQGAKGTDTQY
TRBV27,TRBJ2-1,NA,NA,ASTRTSRGYNEQF
TRBV27,TRBJ2-7,NA,TRBD2,ASSFRYKGLAGEGEQY
TRBV10-3,TRBJ1-5,once,NA,AISLSGDSNQPQH
TRBV6-1,TRBJ1-5,NA,NA,ASRFEALEPQH
TRBV5-6,TRBJ1-1,NA,TRBD1,ASSSKTDRDNTEAF
TRBV19,TRBJ1-1,NA,TRBD1,ASSRDGQGAEAF